The 30 T cell receptor beta chains below come from one sample, sequenced in a study of blood T cell repertoires in COVID-19. The repertoire was sequenced with immunoSEQ multiplex PCR; TCRdb's copy has only in-frame clones and lacks some. This table has hundreds of thousands of clones, around 84% appearing once. Sequenced sample: peripheral blood. The receptors stem from a middle-aged man with acute or convalescent COVID-19.

Note on this clone: Within the sample, other DNA sequences also encode this same CDR3. This rearrangement joins TRBV4-1 to TRBJ1-2; no clear D. V lost 0 bases, J lost 2 bases, and 4 bases lay in between. This CDR3 spans 13 amino acids. Germline V gene sequence: CDR1 MGHRA, CDR2 YSYEKL. The CDR3 spells CASSQDRNYGYTF. The CDR3 DNA reads TGCGCCAGCAGCCAAGATAGAAACTATGGCTACACCTTC.

The gene calls are TRBV5-1 and TRBJ2-3, with D tentatively TRBD2 (5 bases). This CDR3 has 16 residues. Trimming shortened V by 2 bases and J by 1 base, and 14 bases separated the two germline ends. Germline CDR1 is SGHRS and CDR2 is YFSETQ. The CDR3 DNA reads as TGCGCCAGCAGCTTTCCCCGGCTAGCCGGCACAGATACGCAGTATTTT. Encoded protein: CASSFPRLAGTDTQYF.

The chain combines TRBV11-1 with TRBJ1-2, with D perhaps matching TRBD1 (6 bases). Trimming took 5 bases from V and 8 from J, leaving 18 bases between them. Germline assignment: CDR1 SGHAT and CDR2 FQDESV (reference sequence). CDR3 size: 14 residues. The CDR3 DNA follows: TGTGCCAGCAGCCCGGGGACGGAGACAGGAGGCTACACCTTC. Its translation is CASSPGTETGGYTF.

There are a few counts of this clone. This chain uses TRBV6-1 with TRBJ1-5, with 7 bases identical to TRBD1. J was trimmed by 9 bases and V by 0 bases; bases with no gene match: 8. Germline CDR1 and CDR2: MNHNS and SASEGT. The CDR3 sequence is 15 residues long. Here the CDR3 reads CASSEASRGVGPQHF. DNA of the CDR3: TGTGCCAGCAGTGAAGCCAGCAGGGGGGTAGGGCCCCAGCATTTT.

This sequence joins TRBV7-3 and TRBJ2-7; 8 nucleotides align to TRBD1. The V gene's germline CDR1 is SGHTA and CDR2 FQGTGA. This CDR3 has 15 amino acids. The V segment lost 2 bases and the J segment 0 bases; nucleotides outside the gene matches: 3. The DNA of the CDR3 is TGTGCCAGCAGCTTAGCGGGGACAGGCTCCTACGAGCAGTACTTC. Translating it yields CASSLAGTGSYEQYF. Full variable domain (outside the CDR3, taken from reference TRBV7-3 and TRBJ2-7): GAGVSQTPSNKVTEKGKYVELRCDPISGHTALYWYRQSLGQGPEFLIYFQGTGAADDSGLPNDRFFAVRPEGSVSTLKIQRTERGDSAVYLCASSLAGTGSYEQYFGPGTRLTVT.

The chain couples TRBV3-1 (or the pseudogene TRBV3-2) to TRBJ1-1; D may be TRBD1 (5 bases). The CDR3 runs 15 residues. V dropped 4 bases and J dropped 3 bases, with 15 bases sitting between them. Germline loops: CDR1 LGHDT, CDR2 YNNKEL (reference sequence). The chain's CDR3 is CASSPLATGDTEAFF. In DNA form, the CDR3 reads TGTGCCAGCAGCCCCTTGGCCACAGGAGACACTGAAGCTTTCTTT.

This chain connects TRBV4-1 to TRBJ2-7, with 8 bases identical to TRBD2. Germline lookup yields CDR1 MGHRA and CDR2 YSYEKL. There are 16 residues in the CDR3. J was trimmed by 4 bases and V by 1 base; bases with no gene match: 9. DNA for the CDR3: TGCGCCAGCAGCCAAGCCGTCGCGGGGGGAATGTACGAGCAGTACTTC. This translates into CASSQAVAGGMYEQYF.

This clone was detected once. The CDR3 loop is CASSNHWGRGNSPLHF. The DNA for the CDR3 is TGTGCCAGCAGCAACCACTGGGGGAGGGGGAACTCACCCCTCCACTTT. This chain joins TRBV11-2 and TRBJ1-6; TRBD1 is a possible D gene (6 bases). With 5 bases removed from V and 10 bases from J, the gap between germline ends came to 21 bases. The CDR3 contains 16 residues. Germline-derived CDR1 and CDR2 are SGHAT and FQNNGV.

V is TRBV19 and J is TRBJ1-6; 8 bases line up with TRBD1. With V trimmed by 6 bases and J by 10 bases, 11 bases remained unmatched. The length of the CDR3 is 15 residues. Germline CDR1 and CDR2: LNHDA and SQIVND (reference sequence). The CDR3 sequence is CASSPGQGSDSPLHF. CDR3 bases: TGTGCCAGTAGCCCCGGACAGGGCTCAGACTCACCCCTCCACTTT.

The chain is built from TRBV6-1 and TRBJ2-3; TRBD2 aligns across 13 bases. Losses at the gene ends were 6 bases for V and 15 bases for J; bases not matched to a gene: 6. Germline V gene lookup returns CDR1 MNHNS and CDR2 SASEGT. The CDR3 extends over 12 amino acids. As DNA, the CDR3 is TGTGCCAGCAGCCCCACTAGCGGGGGGGCCTATTTT. Translating gives CASSPTSGGAYF.

This CDR3 reads CAISGGQSTYEQYF. DNA for the CDR3: TGTGCCATCAGTGGAGGACAGTCAACCTACGAGCAGTACTTC. The chain employs TRBV10-3 and TRBJ2-7; tentative D call: TRBD1 (6 bases). V lost 4 bases, J lost 2 bases, and 12 bases lay in between. Germline assignment: CDR1 ENHRY and CDR2 SYGVKD. CDR3 length equals 14 residues.

This clone turned up a few times. This rearrangement joins TRBV5-4 to TRBJ2-3; 9 bases map to TRBD2. Per germline, CDR1 SGHNT and CDR2 YYREEE (reference sequence). The junction had 4 bases not matched to a gene; V was cut back by 5 bases and J by 0 bases. The CDR3 is 15 residues long. CDR3 in amino acids: CASSRGGGSTDTQYF. The CDR3 DNA reads as TGTGCCAGCAGTCGCGGGGGGGGGAGCACAGATACGCAGTATTTT.

V usage is TRBV10-3 and J usage is TRBJ1-1; 8 bases fit TRBD1. V shed 1 base, J shed 1 base, and the junction held 2 bases outside the gene matches. The germline V gene has CDR1 ENHRY and CDR2 SYGVKD. The CDR3 covers 15 residues. CDR3 DNA: TGTGCCATCAGTGAGTGGACAGGGCAGAACACTGAAGCTTTCTTT. As protein: CAISEWTGQNTEAFF.

CDR3 DNA: TGTGCCAGCAGCCAAGCAGGGAATCAGCCCCAGCATTTT. Protein sequence: CASSQAGNQPQHF. The chain links TRBV14 to TRBJ1-5, with a tentative D call TRBD1 (5 bases). The germline gives CDR1 SGHDN, CDR2 FVKESK. Trimming took 1 base from V and 4 from J, leaving 5 bases between them. The CDR3 is 13 amino acids.

The chain combines TRBV18 with TRBJ2-1; 10 bases line up with TRBD2. From germline, CDR1 is KGHSH and CDR2 LQKENI. J gave up 7 bases and V 5 bases, and 8 bases lay outside the gene matches. The CDR3 is 15 amino acids. Here the CDR3 reads CASSSGLARTNEQFF. In DNA form, the CDR3 reads TGTGCCAGCTCATCGGGACTAGCGCGCACTAATGAGCAGTTCTTC.

This clone was recorded once. J is TRBJ1-1 and V is TRBV28; 10 nucleotides agree with TRBD1. The germline V gene has CDR1 MDHEN and CDR2 SYDVKM. The V segment lost 6 bases and the J segment 4 bases; nucleotides outside the gene matches: 2. CDR3 size: 13 residues. DNA for the CDR3: TGTGCCAGCAGGGGACAGGGGATCACTGAAGCTTTCTTT. Its translation: CASRGQGITEAFF.

This chain uses TRBV11-2 with TRBJ2-3; maybe TRBD2 (5 bases). This CDR3 spans 14 amino acids. Germline V lookup: CDR1 SGHAT, CDR2 FQNNGV. Trimming pared 8 bases from V and 4 bases from J, leaving 16 bases between. The CDR3 region has the DNA TGTGCCAGCCGGACTTCTACCGCCTCAGATACGCAGTATTTT. Translated, it gives CASRTSTASDTQYF.

The chain carries TRBV5-8 and TRBJ1-2; D is unresolved. Germline loops: CDR1 SGHTS, CDR2 YDEGEE. Trimming took off 0 bases at V and 1 base at J, with 10 bases between the two ends. The CDR3 spans 15 residues. The CDR3 loop reads CASSLAGVRNYGYTF. DNA for the CDR3: TGTGCCAGCAGCTTGGCGGGAGTCCGTAACTATGGCTACACCTTC.

A remark on this clone: Other DNA sequences in this specimen translate into the identical CDR3. The chain joins TRBV20-1 to TRBJ2-7; D is unclear. The V and J ends lost 3 bases and 5 bases respectively, with 8 bases between them. CDR3 length equals 11 residues. Germline values: CDR1 DFQATT, CDR2 SNEGSKA (reference sequence). The CDR3, as DNA: TGCAGTGCTAGGTCTGGCCACGAGCAGTACTTC. This translates into CSARSGHEQYF.

CDR3 sequence (DNA): TGCAGTGCTAGTGCCGGGACAGGGCAGAATGAGCAGTTCTTC. It translates to CSASAGTGQNEQFF. J is TRBJ2-1 and V is TRBV20-1; 9 bases align to TRBD1. With 3 bases clipped from V and 7 bases from J, the junction kept 7 bases outside the gene matches. The CDR3 loop spans 14 amino acids. In germline, CDR1 is DFQATT, CDR2 SNEGSKA (reference sequence).

This clone was recorded a few times. The rearrangement links TRBV5-6 to TRBJ1-4; D not resolved. The CDR3 covers 12 residues. The V gene's germline CDR1 is SGHDT and CDR2 YYEEEE. Between the trimmed V and J ends, which lost 3 bases and 8 bases, there was a span of 8 bases. The CDR3 nucleotides are TGTGCCAGCAGCTCCCGCGGGGAAAAACTGTTTTTT. Residues: CASSSRGEKLFF.

V gene TRBV2 combines with J gene TRBJ1-2, with TRBD1 identical over 7 bases. Unmatched junction bases numbered 7, after V lost 8 bases and J lost 4 bases. From germline, CDR1 is SNHLY and CDR2 FYNNEI. The CDR3 extends over 13 amino acids. Here the CDR3 reads CASHRGTLYGYTF. The CDR3 nucleotides read TGTGCCAGCCACAGGGGTACGCTCTATGGCTACACCTTC.

V usage is TRBV9 and J usage is TRBJ1-3, with 9 bases matching TRBD1. Unmatched junction bases numbered 4, after V lost 3 bases and J lost 3 bases. Germline CDR1 is SGDLS and CDR2 is YYNGEE. CDR3 length equals 15 residues. Here the CDR3 reads CASSATDRGGNTIYF. In nucleotides, the CDR3 is TGTGCCAGCAGCGCGACGGACAGGGGTGGAAACACCATATATTTT.

The chain uses TRBV7-9 and TRBJ1-2; TRBD1 matches at 9 bases. CDR1 and CDR2 (germline): SEHNR, FQNEAQ (reference sequence). The CDR3 runs to 15 residues. Trimming cost V 5 bases and J 4 bases; bases outside gene matches: 8. The CDR3 nucleotides are TGTGCCAGCAGCCACACACCGGGACAGGGCTATGGCTACACCTTC. Its protein is CASSHTPGQGYGYTF.

The chain joins TRBV5-6 to TRBJ1-1, with a weak D call TRBD1 (5 bases). Trimming pared 2 bases from V and 9 bases from J, leaving 11 bases between. Germline-derived CDR1 and CDR2 are SGHDT and YYEEEE. This CDR3 spans 12 amino acids. The CDR3 loop reads CASSFGRGKAFF. In DNA, the CDR3 is TGTGCCAGCAGCTTTGGGCGGGGGAAAGCTTTCTTT.

The rearrangement links TRBV9 to TRBJ2-1; 9 bases are a match to TRBD2. Germline lookup yields CDR1 SGDLS and CDR2 YYNGEE. The CDR3 runs to 15 residues. V shed 3 bases and J 9 bases; nucleotides not matched to a gene: 10. The CDR3: CASSGDGLAFSEQFF. CDR3 in DNA: TGTGCCAGCAGCGGGGACGGACTAGCGTTCTCTGAGCAGTTCTTC.

The chain combines TRBV18 with TRBJ2-3, with D unclear. The length of the CDR3 is 15 residues. V lost 4 bases and J 3 bases, leaving 14 bases between the germline ends. The germline gives CDR1 KGHSH, CDR2 LQKENI. The CDR3 here is CASSLSTPTTDTQYF. The CDR3 bases are TGTGCCAGCTCACTCTCAACCCCTACGACAGATACGCAGTATTTT.

The genes are TRBV7-6 and TRBJ1-5; the D gene is possibly TRBD1 (6 bases). This CDR3 comprises 15 residues. CDR1 is SGHVS and CDR2 is FNYEAQ in the germline V gene. V lost 0 bases and J 7 bases, leaving 13 bases between the germline ends. In DNA, the CDR3 is TGTGCCAGCAGCTTAGCCACAGGGTTGGGGCAGCCCCAGCATTTT. Its translation is CASSLATGLGQPQHF.

The table lists this clone with a count of one. The chain links TRBV5-1 to TRBJ2-2, with TRBD1 identical over 7 bases. The V gene end was trimmed by 0 bases and the J gene end by 2 bases; junction bases not matched to a gene: 1. CDR1 is SGHRS, CDR2 YFSETQ, per germline. The length of the CDR3 is 15 residues. The CDR3 sequence: CASSLGDRNTGELFF. The CDR3, as DNA: TGCGCCAGCAGCTTGGGGGACAGAAACACCGGGGAGCTGTTTTTT.

This clone came up once. The chain combines TRBV11-1 with TRBJ2-1; D may be TRBD1 (5 bases). This CDR3 is 15 amino acids long. Germline values: CDR1 SGHAT, CDR2 FQDESV (reference sequence). V lost 5 bases and J lost 1, with 12 bases in between. The CDR3 nucleotides are TGTGCCAGCAGCGCCACAGGTTTATCCTACAATGAGCAGTTCTTC. Translated: CASSATGLSYNEQFF.